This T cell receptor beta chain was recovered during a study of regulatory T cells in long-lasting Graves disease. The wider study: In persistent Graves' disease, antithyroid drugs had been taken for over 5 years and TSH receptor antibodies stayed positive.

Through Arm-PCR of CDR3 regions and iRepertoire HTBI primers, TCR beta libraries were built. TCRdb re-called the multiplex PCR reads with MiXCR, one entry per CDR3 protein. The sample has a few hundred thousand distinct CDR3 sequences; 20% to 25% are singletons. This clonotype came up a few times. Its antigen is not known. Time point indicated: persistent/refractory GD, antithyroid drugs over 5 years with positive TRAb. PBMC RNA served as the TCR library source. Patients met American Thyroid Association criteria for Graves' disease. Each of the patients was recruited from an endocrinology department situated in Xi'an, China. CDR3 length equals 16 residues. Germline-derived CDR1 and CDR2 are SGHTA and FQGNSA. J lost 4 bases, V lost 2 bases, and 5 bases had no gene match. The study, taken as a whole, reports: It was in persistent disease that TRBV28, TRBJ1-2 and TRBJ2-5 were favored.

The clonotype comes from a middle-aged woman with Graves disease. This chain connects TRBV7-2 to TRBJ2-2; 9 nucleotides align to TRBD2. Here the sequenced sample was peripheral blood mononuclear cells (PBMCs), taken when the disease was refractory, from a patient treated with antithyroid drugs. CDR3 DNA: TGTGCCAGCAGCTTAATTGGGACTAGCAGCACCGGGGAGCTGTTTTTT. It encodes CASSLIGTSSTGELFF.